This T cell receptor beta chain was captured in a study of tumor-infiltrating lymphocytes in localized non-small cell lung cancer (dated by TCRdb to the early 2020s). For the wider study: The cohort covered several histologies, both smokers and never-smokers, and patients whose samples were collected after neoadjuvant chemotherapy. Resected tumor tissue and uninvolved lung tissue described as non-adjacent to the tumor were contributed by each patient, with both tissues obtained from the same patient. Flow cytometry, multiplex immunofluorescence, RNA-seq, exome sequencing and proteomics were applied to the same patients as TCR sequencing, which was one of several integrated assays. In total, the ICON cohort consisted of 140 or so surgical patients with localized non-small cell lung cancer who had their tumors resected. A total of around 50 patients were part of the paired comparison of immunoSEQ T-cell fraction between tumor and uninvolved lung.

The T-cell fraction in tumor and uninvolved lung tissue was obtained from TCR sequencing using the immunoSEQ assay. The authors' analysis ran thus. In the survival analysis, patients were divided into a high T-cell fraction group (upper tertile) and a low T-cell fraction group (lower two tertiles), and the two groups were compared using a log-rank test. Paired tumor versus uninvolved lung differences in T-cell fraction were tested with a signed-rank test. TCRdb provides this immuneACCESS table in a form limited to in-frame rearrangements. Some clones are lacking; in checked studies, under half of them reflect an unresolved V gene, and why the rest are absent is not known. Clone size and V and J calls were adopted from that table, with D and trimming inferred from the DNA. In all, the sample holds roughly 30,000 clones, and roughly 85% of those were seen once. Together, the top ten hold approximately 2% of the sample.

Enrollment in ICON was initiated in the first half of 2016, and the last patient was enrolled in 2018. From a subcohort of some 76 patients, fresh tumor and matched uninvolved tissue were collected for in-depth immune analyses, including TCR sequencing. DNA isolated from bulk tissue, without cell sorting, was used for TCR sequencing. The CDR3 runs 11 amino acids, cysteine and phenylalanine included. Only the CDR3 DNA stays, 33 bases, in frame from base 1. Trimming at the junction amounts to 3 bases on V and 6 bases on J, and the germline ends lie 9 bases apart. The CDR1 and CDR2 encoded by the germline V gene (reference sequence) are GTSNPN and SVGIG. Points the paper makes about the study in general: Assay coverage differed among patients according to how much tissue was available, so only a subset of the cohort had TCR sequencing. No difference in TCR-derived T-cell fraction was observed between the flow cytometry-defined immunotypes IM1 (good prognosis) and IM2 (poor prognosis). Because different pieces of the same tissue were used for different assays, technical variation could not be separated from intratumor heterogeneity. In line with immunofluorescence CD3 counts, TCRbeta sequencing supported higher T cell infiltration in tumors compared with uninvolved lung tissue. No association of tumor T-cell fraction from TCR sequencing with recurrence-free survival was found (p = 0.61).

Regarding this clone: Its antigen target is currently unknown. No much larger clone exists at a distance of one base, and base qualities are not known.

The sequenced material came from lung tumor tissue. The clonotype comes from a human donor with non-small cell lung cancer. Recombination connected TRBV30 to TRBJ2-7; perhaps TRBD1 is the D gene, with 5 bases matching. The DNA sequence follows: TGTGCCTGGAGGGAAACAGGCGAGCAGTACTTC. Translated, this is CAWRETGEQYF.